The present T cell receptor beta chain was sequenced within a study of T cell responses to AZD1222 COVID-19 vaccine (dated by TCRdb to about 2021). With regard to the full study: AZD1222 recipients given second doses at about 4 weeks or at about 12 weeks were pooled, since spike-specific TCR depth and breadth were not found to differ between the two schedules. A total of under 250 trial participants underwent TCR sequencing, of whom about 210 had received two doses of AZD1222 and some 25 had received two doses of the MenACWY control vaccine. Trial participants were enrolled by age into 18-55, 56-69 and 70-plus year subgroups, with around 150, 28 and 57 TCR-sequenced participants respectively.

The CDR3 regions of human TCRbeta chains were analyzed by immunosequencing. In the original analysis: Repertoire TCRs were matched against a reference library of SARS-CoV-2-specific TCRs generated with the MIRA antigen-specificity platform. Breadth meant the fraction of unique TCRs that were SARS-CoV-2-associated, whereas depth meant the fraction of total T cells that were SARS-CoV-2-associated. Using the MIRA data, each spike-specific TCR was assigned both to the spike region to which the TCR was reactive and to a CD4 or CD8 class. Log10-transformed breadth and depth values were compared by one-way ANOVA with Sidak's multiple comparisons tests. TCRdb provides this immuneACCESS table in a form limited to in-frame rearrangements. Some clones are lacking; in checked studies, under half of them reflect an unresolved V gene, and why the rest are absent is not known. From that table come the V and J calls and clone size; the DNA was used to work out D and trimming. The sample yields 140,000 to 150,000 clones; approximately 90% were counted once. 4% to 6% of the sample belongs to the ten largest clones.

This specimen's time point label, interpreted: baseline before first vaccination. Vaccinee samples were obtained from the UK trials COV001 and COV002, which included a single-blind randomized controlled phase 2/3 trial of AZD1222 (ChAdOx1 nCoV-19) in healthy adults. For TCRbeta chain sequencing, PBMC samples were collected from trial participants at day 0 and at day 28 after the second dose. Trimming costs V 4 bases and J 5 bases, and their ends lie 7 bases apart. CDR1 and CDR2 are read off the germline V gene (reference sequence) as SGHNT and YYREEE. CDR3 length: 12 amino acids, cysteine to phenylalanine. The only DNA kept is the CDR3, 36 bases in frame from the first base. About this clone: Its antigen remains undetermined. Base qualities are not provided; no much larger clone lies one nucleotide away.

What the research found in general, with its limitations: Because no day 14 peak-response samples were available, the repertoires could be characterized only after the peak T cell response. The 56-69-year group was small, and its depth increase did not reach significance, likely because of low power. Conclusions about previously exposed vaccinees are limited because only six or seven AZD1222 recipients were SARS-CoV-2 seropositive at baseline. Participants were mostly white British, with more females than males. The authors suggested clonal diversity may have been underestimated. Epitopes outside the regions mutated in the B.1.351 and B.1.1.7 variants were reportedly recognized by nearly half of the unique spike-specific TCRs. CD4 TCRs associated with the vaccine covered the entire spike protein, and the dominant responses were in regions 160-218 and 743-854. A significant rise in spike-specific TCR breadth and depth was observed after two AZD1222 doses relative to day 0 and relative to MenACWY recipients.

This clonotype originated in an adult in good health. Sample: peripheral blood, taken on day 0 of AZD1222 vaccination. The receptor chain draws on TRBV5-4 and TRBJ2-1; no D gene can be assigned with confidence. CDR3 reads: CASSPYNNEQFF. The DNA sequence is TGTGCCAGCAGCCCCTACAACAATGAGCAGTTCTTC.